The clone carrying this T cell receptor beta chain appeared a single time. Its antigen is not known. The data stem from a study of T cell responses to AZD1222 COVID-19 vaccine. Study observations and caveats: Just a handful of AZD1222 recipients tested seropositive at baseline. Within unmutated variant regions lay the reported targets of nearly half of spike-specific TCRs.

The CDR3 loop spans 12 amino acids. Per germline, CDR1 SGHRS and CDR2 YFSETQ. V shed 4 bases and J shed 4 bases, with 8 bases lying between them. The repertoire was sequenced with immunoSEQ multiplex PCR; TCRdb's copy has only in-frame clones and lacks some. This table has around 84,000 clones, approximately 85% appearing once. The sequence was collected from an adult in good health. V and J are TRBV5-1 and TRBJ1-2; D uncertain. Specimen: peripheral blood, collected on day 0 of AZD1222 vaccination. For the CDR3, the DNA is TGCGCCAGCAGCGAGTTTGGCTATGGCTACACCTTC. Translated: CASSEFGYGYTF.